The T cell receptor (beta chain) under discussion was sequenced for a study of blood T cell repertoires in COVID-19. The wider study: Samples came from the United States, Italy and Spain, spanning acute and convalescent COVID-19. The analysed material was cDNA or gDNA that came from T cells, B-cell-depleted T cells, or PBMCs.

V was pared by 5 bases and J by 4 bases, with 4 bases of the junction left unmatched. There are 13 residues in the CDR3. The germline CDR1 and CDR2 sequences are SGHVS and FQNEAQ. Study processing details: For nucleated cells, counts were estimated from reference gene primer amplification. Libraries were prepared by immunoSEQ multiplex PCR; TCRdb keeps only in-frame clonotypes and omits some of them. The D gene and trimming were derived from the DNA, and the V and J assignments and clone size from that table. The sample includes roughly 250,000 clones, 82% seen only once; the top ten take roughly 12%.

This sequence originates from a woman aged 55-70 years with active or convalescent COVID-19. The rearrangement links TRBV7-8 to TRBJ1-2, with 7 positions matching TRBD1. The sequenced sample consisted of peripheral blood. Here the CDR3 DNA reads TGTGCCAGCAGCGAGGGGGCGGGCTATGGCTACACCTTC. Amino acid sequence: CASSEGAGYGYTF.